A selection of T cell receptor beta chains follows, all from one sample in a study of cytomegalovirus exposure and HLA in healthy donors. Sequencing used immunoSEQ multiplex PCR; TCRdb keeps in-frame clones, though not all of them. The profile covers approximately 150,000 clones, with 70% to 85% appearing a single time and roughly 2% taken by the ten largest. Source material: PBMCs. The receptor set was obtained from a man aged 40-50 years in good health and CMV-seronegative. CDR3s include the opening cysteine and the closing phenylalanine or tryptophan. D genes are given only for firm matches. Clone sizes are given selectively: once, few, many, or a class where the clone is expanded.

>TRBD1|TRBV2|.|TRBJ1-1
CASSNRGNTEAFF
TGTGCCAGCTCGAACAGGGGGAACACTGAAGCTTTCTTT
>.|TRBV6-6|few|TRBJ1-3
CASRSSGNTIYF
TGTGCCAGCAGGAGCTCTGGAAACACCATATATTTT
>.|TRBV9|.|TRBJ1-1
CASSVGWGGETEAFF
TGTGCCAGCAGCGTAGGTTGGGGGGGGGAAACTGAAGCTTTCTTT
>.|TRBV4-2|.|TRBJ2-3
CASSQAHGQTSTDTQYF
TGTGCCAGCAGCCAAGCCCACGGACAGACTAGCACAGATACGCAGTATTTT
>.|TRBV6-1|.|TRBJ2-7
CASSDFRGYEQYF
TGTGCCAGCAGTGATTTTAGGGGATACGAGCAGTACTTC
>.|TRBV19|.|TRBJ2-7
CASSPDSTRIYEQYF
TGTGCCAGTAGCCCGGACTCCACAAGAATCTACGAGCAGTACTTC
>.|TRBV7-8|.|TRBJ2-3
CASTPIQGNTQYF
TGTGCCAGCACCCCTATCCAGGGTAATACGCAGTATTTT
>TRBD2|TRBV5-1|.|TRBJ2-7
CASSPTRLAGVYEQYF
TGCGCCAGCAGCCCCACCCGACTAGCGGGAGTCTACGAGCAGTACTTC
>TRBD1|TRBV28|.|TRBJ2-7
CASSFLDRDDEQYF
TGTGCCAGCAGTTTCCTGGACAGGGACGACGAGCAGTACTTC
>TRBD1|TRBV2|few|TRBJ1-6
CASRETGWPYNSPLHF
TGTGCCAGCAGGGAGACAGGGTGGCCCTATAATTCACCCCTCCACTTT
>.|TRBV5-8|.|TRBJ2-7
CASSLGQRTYEQYF
TGTGCCAGCAGCTTAGGACAGCGAACCTACGAGCAGTACTTC
>TRBD1|TRBV29-1|.|TRBJ2-5
CSVGQGVTKETPYF
TGCAGCGTTGGGCAGGGGGTAACAAAAGAGACCCCGTACTTC
>TRBD2|TRBV27|.|TRBJ2-6
CASSQRLAGVAGANVLTF
TGTGCCAGCAGTCAGCGACTAGCGGGAGTAGCTGGGGCCAACGTCCTGACTTTC
>.|TRBV30|.|TRBJ1-5
CAWSQGYGNQPQHF
TGTGCCTGGAGTCAGGGTTACGGCAATCAGCCCCAGCATTTT
>TRBD1|TRBV2|.|TRBJ2-2
CASTSGTGTGELFF
TGTGCCAGCACTTCCGGGACAGGGACCGGGGAGCTGTTTTTT
>.|TRBV4-3|.|TRBJ2-1
CASSRFHTKRGDEQFF
TGCGCCAGCAGCCGCTTCCATACCAAGAGAGGCGATGAGCAGTTCTTC
>.|TRBV14|.|TRBJ2-1
CASSQDAGFGEQFF
TGTGCCAGCAGCCAAGATGCCGGGTTCGGCGAGCAGTTCTTC
>.|TRBV11-2|.|TRBJ2-7
CASSLDVGRHDEQYF
TGTGCCAGCAGCTTAGATGTCGGGAGACACGACGAGCAGTACTTC
>TRBD1|TRBV18|.|TRBJ1-5
CASGTGGGNQPQHF
TGTGCCAGCGGAACAGGGGGTGGCAATCAGCCCCAGCATTTT
>.|TRBV5-1|.|TRBJ1-2
CASSRGQTANYGYTF
TGCGCCAGCAGCCGCGGGCAGACCGCTAACTATGGCTACACCTTC
>TRBD1|TRBV6-6|.|TRBJ2-7
CASSPGGDRGGEQYF
TGTGCCAGCAGTCCTGGGGGGGACAGGGGAGGCGAGCAGTACTTC
>TRBD1|TRBV29-1|.|TRBJ2-1
CSAQDRGFYNEQFF
TGCAGCGCCCAGGACAGGGGGTTCTACAATGAGCAGTTCTTC
>TRBD2|TRBV7-2|.|TRBJ2-1
CASSLAAGSYNEQFF
TGTGCCAGCAGTCTAGCGGCCGGCTCCTACAATGAGCAGTTCTTC
>.|TRBV5-5|.|TRBJ2-3
CASSFDWLSTDTQYF
TGTGCCAGCAGCTTTGACTGGCTAAGCACAGATACGCAGTATTTT
>.|TRBV7-2|.|TRBJ2-3
CASSEFGQRLDTQYF
TGTGCCAGCAGCGAATTCGGACAGAGGCTTGATACGCAGTATTTT
>.|TRBV4-2|few|TRBJ1-5
CASSQELSVAQHF
TGTGCCAGCAGCCAAGAATTGTCGGTTGCCCAGCATTTT
>.|TRBV6-5|.|TRBJ1-1
CASSYAEGTEAFF
TGTGCCAGCAGTTACGCGGAGGGTACTGAAGCTTTCTTT
>.|TRBV6-6|.|TRBJ1-3
CASSGGAGNTIYF
TGTGCCAGCAGTGGAGGGGCTGGAAACACCATATATTTT